This record looks at one T cell receptor (beta chain) sequence and its context. Its binding antigen is unknown. No qualities accompany the bases; no much larger clone lies one base away. This entry comes from a study of lymphopenia after photon versus proton radiotherapy (dated by TCRdb to the late 2010s). At the level of the whole study: The study compared the immunological effects of photon versus proton radiation therapy in patients with gastrointestinal tumors who developed high-grade lymphopenia. The cohort included approximately 18 patients with gastrointestinal tumors who developed lymphopenia after receiving either photon or proton therapy. The goal of the study was to characterize the differences between the two radiation modalities in how they affect the immune system.

General conclusions and limits of the study: Once the lymphocyte count had reached its nadir, the repertoires of photon-treated patients showed oligoclonal expansion, particularly of CD8+ Temra cells, and this expansion drove the decline in diversity. Among patients across the cohort who died, overall survival time showed an inverse correlation with a larger post-nadir drop in TCR diversity. During treatment, patients who received photon therapy lost naive T cells and TCR diversity and gained effector/memory populations, whereas patients who received proton therapy remained relatively stable. The survival association was assessed only in patients who died, and the authors presented better survival with proton therapy as a possibility rather than a demonstrated result.

From a lookup of the germline V gene, CDR1 and CDR2 are MGHDK and SYGVNS. V lost 5 bases and J lost 8 bases, and the count of bases not matched to a germline gene is 8. The CDR3 covers 14 residues, taking in both the cysteine and the phenylalanine. CDR3 DNA only is kept here, 42 bases in frame from base 1. The method behind the library was the immunoSEQ multiplex PCR assay. Deep sequencing of rearranged TCR beta loci, alongside multiparametric flow cytometry, was used to profile T cell repertoires. Drawn from immuneACCESS, this table holds only the in-frame rearrangements with V and J called that TCRdb kept. Clones are partly lost; checked studies trace under half to an unresolved V gene and leave the rest unexplained. The sample table shows tens of thousands of clones, and 75% to 90% are seen once. The ten most abundant clones make up under 14% of the sample.

This clonotype originated in an older man with esophageal cancer. The sample was peripheral blood, taken from a patient treated with proton-based radiotherapy. Recombination connected TRBV25-1 to TRBJ1-4, with 7 bases in between that match TRBD1. The sequenced DNA: TGTGCCAGCAGTACTCTCGGGACAGACGAAAAACTGTTTTTT. Translated, it gives CASSTLGTDEKLFF.